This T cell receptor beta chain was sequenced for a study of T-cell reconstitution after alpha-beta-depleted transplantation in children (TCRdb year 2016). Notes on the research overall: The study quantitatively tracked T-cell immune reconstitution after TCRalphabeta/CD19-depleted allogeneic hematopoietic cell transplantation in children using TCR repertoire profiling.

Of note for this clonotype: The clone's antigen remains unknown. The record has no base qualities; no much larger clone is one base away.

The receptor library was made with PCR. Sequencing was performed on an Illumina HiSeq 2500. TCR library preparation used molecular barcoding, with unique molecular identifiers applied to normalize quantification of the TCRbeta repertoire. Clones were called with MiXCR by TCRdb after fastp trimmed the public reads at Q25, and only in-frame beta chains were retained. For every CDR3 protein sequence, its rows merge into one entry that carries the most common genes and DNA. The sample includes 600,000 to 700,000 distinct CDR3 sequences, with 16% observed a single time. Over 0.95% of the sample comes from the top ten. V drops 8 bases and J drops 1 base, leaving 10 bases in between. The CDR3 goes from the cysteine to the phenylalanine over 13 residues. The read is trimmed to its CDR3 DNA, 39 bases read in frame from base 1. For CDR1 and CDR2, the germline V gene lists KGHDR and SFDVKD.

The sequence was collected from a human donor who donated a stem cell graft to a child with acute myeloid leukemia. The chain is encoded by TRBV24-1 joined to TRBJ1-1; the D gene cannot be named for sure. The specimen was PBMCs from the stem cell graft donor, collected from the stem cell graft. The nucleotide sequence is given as TGTGCCACCAAGGGTACTGGGAACACTGAAGCTTTCTTT. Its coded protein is CATKGTGNTEAFF.